These 24 T cell receptor beta chains share one sample of origin, sequenced in a study of T cells in Graves' hyperthyroidism and ophthalmopathy. TCR beta CDR3 regions were amplified from RNA. During a first-round RT-PCR of the TCR CDR3, the HTBI primer set was used. TCRdb re-called the multiplex PCR reads through MiXCR, storing one row per CDR3 protein. The table records hundreds of thousands of distinct CDR3 sequences, about 45% of them present only once. The sample was peripheral blood or thyroid tissue (not recorded which). These receptors were collected from an adult man with Graves' disease, either hyperthyroidism or ophthalmopathy (not recorded which).

On this clonotype: An end of the junction does not agree with germline; a read error may underlie this. The rearrangement uses TRBV6-5 and TRBJ2-7; TRBD1 might be the D (5 bases). Germline assignment: CDR1 MNHEY and CDR2 SVGAGI. This CDR3 has 16 residues. This CDR3 is CASSYSEGVGATGLRF. CDR3 nucleotide sequence: TGTGCCAGCAGTTACTCCGAAGGGGTCGGTGCTACCGGTCTTCGCTTC.

This clonotype was seen repeatedly, ten times or more. The gene calls are TRBV12-3 or TRBV12-4 and TRBJ1-6; D gene uncertain. CDR3 length: 13 residues. With 1 base removed from V and 10 bases from J, the gap between germline ends came to 8 bases. CDR3: CASSLESGSPLHF. CDR3 in DNA: TGTGCCAGCAGTTTAGAGTCTGGCTCACCCCTCCACTTT.

There are many counts of this clonotype. V usage is TRBV29-1 and J usage is TRBJ1-3, with unresolved D. The CDR3 length is 13 residues. CDR1 is SQVTM and CDR2 is ANQGSEA in the germline V gene. V dropped 4 bases and J dropped 0 bases, with 7 bases sitting between them. In DNA, the CDR3 is TGCAGCGTTGCGGAAAACTCTGGAAACACCATATATTTT. Translating it yields CSVAENSGNTIYF.

The chain recombines TRBV7-2 with TRBJ1-2, with 7 bases fitting TRBD1. Germline V gene sequence: CDR1 SGHTA, CDR2 FQGNSA. This CDR3 has 14 residues. V was clipped by 6 bases and J by 5 bases; unmatched bases: 9. The CDR3 spells CASSSWDRSYGYTF. The CDR3 DNA follows: TGTGCCAGCAGTTCCTGGGACAGATCGTATGGCTACACCTTC.

The chain recombines TRBV20-1 with TRBJ2-7, with 9 bases matching TRBD2. The CDR3 is 13 amino acids. The V gene's germline CDR1 is DFQATT and CDR2 SNEGSKA (reference sequence). Trimming cost V 5 bases and J 3 bases; bases outside gene matches: 5. The chain's CDR3 is CSAVATSGYEQYF. CDR3 nucleotide sequence: TGCAGTGCTGTCGCGACTAGCGGCTACGAGCAGTACTTC.

This clonotype appeared many times. The CDR3 DNA reads TGTGCCAGCAGCTTCCGTGGGGGCACGAACACTGAAGCTTTCTTT. This sequence encodes CASSFRGGTNTEAFF. The chain combines TRBV7-9 with TRBJ1-1; weak D call: TRBD1 (6 bases). In germline, CDR1 is SEHNR, CDR2 FQNEAQ (reference sequence). V was cut by 3 bases and J by 1 base, with 12 bases left in between. The CDR3 spans 15 residues.

The chain uses TRBV29-1 and TRBJ1-3; D might be TRBD1 (5 bases). The CDR3 loop spans 14 amino acids. In germline, CDR1 is SQVTM, CDR2 ANQGSEA. The ends were cut back, 8 bases at V and 1 base at J, with 15 bases in the middle. The CDR3 is CSSYRRASGNTIYF. In DNA form, the CDR3 reads TGCAGCAGTTACAGGAGGGCTTCTGGAAACACCATATATTTT.

The CDR3 sequence: CASSLGDRVAGGPHEQYF. The DNA for the CDR3 is TGTGCCAGCAGCTTAGGGGACAGGGTAGCGGGAGGGCCCCACGAGCAGTACTTC. The chain links TRBV7-6 to TRBJ2-7, with 11 bases matching TRBD2. Trimming removed 1 base from V and 5 bases from J; junction bases left unmatched: 13. Germline loops: CDR1 SGHVS, CDR2 FNYEAQ. This CDR3 has 18 amino acids. The variable domain in full, with the rest retrieved from reference TRBV7-6 and TRBJ2-7, is GAGVSQSPRYKVTKRGQDVALRCDPISGHVSLYWYRQALGQGPEFLTYFNYEAQQDKSGLPNDRFSAERPEGSISTLTIQRTEQRDSAMYRCASSLGDRVAGGPHEQYFGPGTRLTVT.

The chain is built from TRBV25-1 and TRBJ1-6; 8 bases fit TRBD1. V was clipped by 10 bases and J by 8 bases; unmatched bases: 4. The V gene's germline CDR1 is MGHDK and CDR2 SYGVNS. This CDR3 has 12 amino acids. The CDR3 loop is CATATGDSPLHF. The DNA for the CDR3 is TGTGCCACCGCGACAGGGGATTCACCCCTCCACTTT. The complete variable domain, with remaining parts taken from reference TRBV25-1 and TRBJ1-6, reads EADIYQTPRYLVIGTGKKITLECSQTMGHDKMYWYQQDPGMELHLIHYSYGVNSTEKGDLSSESTVSRIRTEHFPLTLESARPSHTSQYLCATATGDSPLHFGNGTRLTVT.

Points on this clonotype: A single base separates this from a much larger clone, so it may be a read error. This chain joins TRBV7-9 and TRBJ1-1; D gene unclear. Trimming took off 7 bases at V and 4 bases at J, with 10 bases between the two ends. This CDR3 contains 12 residues. CDR1 and CDR2 (germline): SEHNR, FQNEAQ (reference sequence). The CDR3 coding sequence is TGTGCCAGCACGCCCTCTTGCACTGAAGCTTTCTTT. Translation: CASTPSCTEAFF.

This chain uses TRBV7-9 with TRBJ2-7; 9 bases align to TRBD1. CDR3 length: 15 amino acids. V lost 5 bases, J lost 2 bases, and 7 bases stayed unmatched. Germline V gene lookup returns CDR1 SEHNR and CDR2 FQNEAQ (reference sequence). In nucleotides, the CDR3 is TGTGCCAGCAGCGCCCGGGACAGGGAGACCTACGAGCAGTACTTC. It specifies CASSARDRETYEQYF.

This clonotype has a single count. This chain joins TRBV15 and TRBJ2-7; maybe TRBD2 (6 bases). V lost 0 bases and J 3 bases, leaving 9 bases between the germline ends. The CDR3 loop spans 14 amino acids. Germline lookup yields CDR1 LNHNV and CDR2 YYDKDF (reference sequence). CDR3 region: CATSRDTSRYEQYF. The CDR3 region has the DNA TGTGCCACCAGCAGAGATACTAGCCGCTACGAGCAGTACTTC.

This clonotype was detected many times. The chain joins TRBV7-2 to TRBJ1-2; D call uncertain. V was trimmed by 1 base and J by 5 bases, leaving 5 bases between them. Germline CDR1 reads SGHTA; CDR2 reads FQGNSA. The length of the CDR3 is 12 residues. CDR3 protein: CASSLGEYGYTF. The CDR3, as DNA: TGTGCCAGCAGCTTAGGTGAATATGGCTACACCTTC.

This clonotype was found many times. CDR3 in DNA: TGCAGCGCCGGGTCCGACTATGGCTACACCTTC. Its protein product is CSAGSDYGYTF. The V gene is TRBV29-1, the J gene TRBJ1-2; D is undetermined. CDR3 length: 11 residues. The germline CDR1 and CDR2 sequences are SQVTM and ANQGSEA. V was cut by 7 bases and J by 3 bases, with 9 bases left in between.

The gene calls are TRBV2 and TRBJ2-7, with D uncertain. Germline assignment: CDR1 SNHLY and CDR2 FYNNEI. V lost 4 bases, J lost 3 bases, and 13 bases lay in between. This CDR3 comprises 14 residues. The CDR3 DNA sequence: TGTGCCAGCAGTGCTGAAGACGAAGGCTACGAGCAGTACTTC. Its translation: CASSAEDEGYEQYF.

The CDR3 is CASSFSGRGQPQHF. In DNA form, the CDR3 reads TGTGCCAGCAGTTTTTCGGGGAGGGGTCAGCCCCAGCATTTT. The gene calls are TRBV27 and TRBJ1-5; D possibly corresponds to TRBD1 (5 bases). Germline V gene data show CDR1 as MNHEY and CDR2 as SMNVEV (reference sequence). The ends were cut back, 3 bases at V and 6 bases at J, with 12 bases in the middle. CDR3 length equals 14 residues.

This rearrangement joins TRBV20-1 to TRBJ1-1; no reliable D call. Trimming removed 0 bases from V and 0 bases from J, with 11 bases in between. The CDR3 totals 15 residues. Germline values: CDR1 DFQATT, CDR2 SNEGSKA (reference sequence). The DNA for the CDR3 is TGCAGTGCTAGAGATGCCCTAAGAATGAACACTGAAGCTTTCTTT. It yields the protein CSARDALRMNTEAFF.

The gene calls are TRBV9 and TRBJ1-3, with D possibly TRBD1 on 6 matching bases. Germline V CDR1 and CDR2: SGDLS, YYNGEE. The CDR3 covers 16 residues. Trimming pared 3 bases from V and 1 base from J, leaving 14 bases between. In nucleotides, the CDR3 is TGTGCCAGCAGCGGATCCGGGACAACTTCTGGAAACACCATATATTTT. This gives the protein CASSGSGTTSGNTIYF.

This clonotype occurred a few times. The V and J genes are TRBV6-6 and TRBJ1-3; 7 bases are a match to TRBD1. Germline CDR1 reads MNHNY; CDR2 reads SVGAGI (reference sequence). The CDR3 runs to 16 residues. The V gene end was trimmed by 7 bases and the J gene end by 0 bases; junction bases not matched to a gene: 9. The CDR3 nucleotides are TGTGCCAGCACCGACAGGGTGGGGAACTCTGGAAACACCATATATTTT. This translates into CASTDRVGNSGNTIYF.

This clonotype was observed many times. The chain employs TRBV7-9 and TRBJ2-7, with 9 bases fitting TRBD1. Unmatched junction bases numbered 3, after V lost 3 bases and J lost 3 bases. The CDR3 is 14 residues long. CDR1 SEHNR and CDR2 FQNEAQ come from the germline V gene (reference sequence). The CDR3 nucleotides are TGTGCCAGCAGCTTCCGGGACAGGGTCTACGAGCAGTACTTC. Translation: CASSFRDRVYEQYF.

This clonotype occurred a few times. The CDR3 here is CASSPNPGTGYYEQYF. CDR3 sequence (DNA): TGTGCCAGCAGTCCCAATCCCGGGACAGGGTACTACGAGCAGTACTTC. The chain employs TRBV12-3 or TRBV12-4 and TRBJ2-7; TRBD1 agrees at 9 bases. J gave up 3 bases and V 5 bases, and 11 bases lay outside the gene matches. The CDR3 is made up of 16 amino acids.

This sequence joins TRBV19 and TRBJ1-1; tentatively, D is TRBD1 (5 bases). The germline CDR1 and CDR2 sequences are LNHDA and SQIVND (reference sequence). The CDR3 contains 14 residues. V lost 10 bases and J lost 1, with 16 bases in between. Here the CDR3 DNA reads TGTGCCAATAGCTCGTTAGGGACGAACACTGAAGCTTTCTTT. It yields the protein CANSSLGTNTEAFF.

With regard to this clonotype: One end of the junction is discordant with germline, which a read error may explain. The chain couples TRBV5-4 to TRBJ1-5, with D uncertain. Germline CDR1 SGHNT, CDR2 YYREEE (reference sequence). The CDR3 length is 13 residues. CDR3 sequence (DNA): TGTGCCGGCAGCCTGGACGACAATCAGCCCCAGCATTTT. Its translation: CAGSLDDNQPQHF.

This clonotype was found many times. This sequence joins TRBV10-3 and TRBJ1-2; TRBD1 matches at 8 bases. Germline V gene lookup returns CDR1 ENHRY and CDR2 SYGVKD. V lost 8 bases to trimming and J lost 6 bases; unmatched junction nucleotides: 14. This CDR3 spans 15 amino acids. CDR3 in amino acids: CAIAKAQGARDGYTF. CDR3 DNA sequence: TGTGCCATCGCGAAGGCGCAGGGGGCGCGAGATGGCTACACCTTC.